These 24 T cell receptor beta chains were sequenced from one sample in a study of blood T cells in healthy people across ages. A second PCR of 7 to 11 cycles used a sample-barcoded 5' primer and a J-beta primer mix. TCRdb itself ran the 5' RACE reads through MiXCR, one entry per CDR3 protein. The repertoire holds under 1,000,000 distinct CDR3 sequences, 36% seen once, with around 13% in the top ten. Sequenced input: blood. The receptors here all came from a man aged 18 to 30 in good health.

This chain links TRBV12-5 with TRBJ2-7; D remains ambiguous. Germline V gives CDR1 LGHNT, CDR2 FRNRAP. CDR3 length equals 14 residues. Trimming removed 3 bases from V and 7 bases from J, with 16 bases in between. In DNA, the CDR3 is TGTGCTAGTGGTTTTGGGGAATCCTACAATGAGCAGTACTTC. Amino acid sequence: CASGFGESYNEQYF.

About this clonotype itself: A read error may be the cause here, since a much bigger clone is one base away. The chain has TRBV20-1 and TRBJ2-3; 8 nucleotides match TRBD1. Germline CDR1 DFQATT, CDR2 SNEGSKA (reference sequence). The CDR3 totals 14 residues. The CDR3 DNA follows: TGCAGTGCTTCGAGACAGGGGATCACAGCTACGCAGTATTTT. Translating gives CSASRQGITATQYF.

This clonotype was observed many times. This chain joins TRBV7-3 and TRBJ1-1; D is possibly TRBD1 (6 bases). This CDR3 has 13 residues. Per germline, CDR1 SGHTA and CDR2 FQGTGA. V lost 2 bases and J 5 bases, leaving 9 bases between the germline ends. CDR3 in amino acids: CASSLLGGTEAFF. DNA for the CDR3: TGTGCCAGCAGCTTATTAGGGGGGACTGAAGCTTTCTTT.

This clonotype was found many times. The chain couples TRBV12-3 or TRBV12-4 to TRBJ1-2; 7 bases align to TRBD1. V lost 6 bases, J lost 0 bases, and 13 bases stayed unmatched. The length of the CDR3 is 17 residues. This CDR3 reads CASSRRDSQPSNYGYTF. The CDR3 DNA reads TGTGCCAGCAGCCGAAGGGACAGCCAACCTTCTAACTATGGCTACACCTTC.

The chain has TRBV9 and TRBJ2-2; tentatively, D is TRBD2 (6 bases). Trimming took 2 bases from V and 5 from J, leaving 10 bases between them. CDR3 length: 14 residues. The V gene's germline CDR1 is SGDLS and CDR2 YYNGEE. The CDR3 DNA follows: TGTGCCAGCAGCGTCGGGACTGGTACCGGGGAGCTGTTTTTT. Translated: CASSVGTGTGELFF.

This clonotype was seen a few times. The gene calls are TRBV7-9 and TRBJ1-4; 7 bases fit TRBD1. V lost 2 bases to trimming and J lost 8 bases; unmatched junction nucleotides: 20. Germline values: CDR1 SEHNR, CDR2 FQNEAQ (reference sequence). The CDR3 covers 19 residues. The CDR3 here is CASSLPPVPGKGAREKLFF. CDR3 DNA: TGTGCCAGCAGCTTACCTCCCGTCCCTGGGAAGGGGGCAAGGGAAAAACTGTTTTTT.

This clonotype has more than one count but fewer than ten. The chain uses TRBV12-3 or TRBV12-4 and TRBJ1-3, with TRBD1 matching 8 bases. The V segment lost 7 bases and the J segment 4 bases; nucleotides outside the gene matches: 6. The CDR3 is 14 residues long. In DNA form, the CDR3 reads TGTGCCAGCATCCAGGGGGCGGTCGGAAACACCATATATTTT. This translates into CASIQGAVGNTIYF.

Concerning this clonotype itself: With a much larger clone just one base away, this may be a read error. The genes are TRBV20-1 and TRBJ1-2; possible D gene TRBD1, 6 bases. Trimming left V 0 bases short and J 6 bases short, with 20 bases between. Germline CDR1 and CDR2: DFQATT and SNEGSKA (reference sequence). The CDR3 consists of 16 residues. CDR3 protein: CSARDYRAARAHGYTF. CDR3 bases: TGCAGTGCTAGAGATTACAGGGCCGCTAGGGCCCATGGCTACACCTTC.

V and J are TRBV4-3 and TRBJ1-1; a possible D gene is TRBD1 (5 bases). The V and J ends lost 0 bases and 3 bases respectively, with 14 bases between them. There are 16 residues in the CDR3. Germline V gene data show CDR1 as LGHNA and CDR2 as YSLEER. CDR3 DNA sequence: TGCGCCAGCAGCCAAGACACTCAGGGTTCTTACACTGAAGCTTTCTTT. Protein sequence: CASSQDTQGSYTEAFF.

This clonotype has at least ten counts. The chain recombines TRBV20-1 with TRBJ1-2, with TRBD1 matching over 7 bases. There are 13 residues in the CDR3. Trimming cost V 4 bases and J 4 bases; bases outside gene matches: 6. Per the germline V gene, CDR1 is DFQATT and CDR2 is SNEGSKA (reference sequence). In DNA, the CDR3 is TGCAGTGCTACCGGACAGGCCGGCTATGGCTACACCTTC. This translates into CSATGQAGYGYTF.

The V gene is TRBV12-3 or TRBV12-4, the J gene TRBJ1-2, with 11 bases aligning to TRBD1. This CDR3 contains 17 residues. V was clipped by 5 bases and J by 7 bases; unmatched bases: 15. CDR3 DNA: TGTGCCAGCAGTCCCTGGACAGGGGGCGTCCAGGGGGTTGGCTACACCTTC. Protein: CASSPWTGGVQGVGYTF.

The gene calls are TRBV9 and TRBJ1-1; D gene ambiguous. Germline-derived CDR1 and CDR2 are SGDLS and YYNGEE. Trimming cost V 3 bases and J 8 bases, with 11 bases left between them. The CDR3 sequence is 12 residues long. The CDR3 reads CASSASDEEAFF. CDR3 sequence (DNA): TGTGCCAGCAGCGCATCGGACGAGGAAGCTTTCTTT.

The J gene is TRBJ1-1, the V gene TRBV12-3 or TRBV12-4; the match to TRBD1 covers 7 bases. This CDR3 has 13 amino acids. The ends lost 6 bases at V and 6 bases at J; junction bases unmatched: 7. The CDR3 protein is CASSRDSHAEAFF. CDR3 DNA: TGTGCCAGCAGCCGGGACAGCCACGCTGAAGCTTTCTTT.

There are many counts of this clonotype. The rearrangement links TRBV29-1 to TRBJ2-1; TRBD1 matches 8 bases. Germline V CDR1 and CDR2: SQVTM, ANQGSEA. V dropped 0 bases and J dropped 8; count of bases not matched to a gene: 12. The CDR3 extends over 16 amino acids. The CDR3 is CSVEDRGDRPGDEQFF. CDR3 nucleotide sequence: TGCAGCGTTGAAGATAGGGGGGACAGGCCTGGGGATGAGCAGTTCTTC.

J is TRBJ2-5 and V is TRBV7-6; D ambiguous. There are 13 residues in the CDR3. From germline, CDR1 is SGHVS and CDR2 FNYEAQ. V was pared by 1 base and J by 5 bases, with 8 bases between. CDR3 DNA: TGTGCCAGCAGCTTAGAGGTCCCCGAGACCCAGTACTTC. As protein: CASSLEVPETQYF.

Points on this clonotype: An end of the junction does not agree with germline; a read error may underlie this. This chain connects TRBV4-3 to TRBJ2-1, with no clear D. There are 16 residues in the CDR3. CDR1 is LGHNA and CDR2 is YSLEER in the germline V gene. CDR3 sequence: CASSRDRTRSYNERFF. The CDR3 DNA follows: TGCGCCAGCAGCCGGGATCGGACGCGGTCCTACAATGAGCGGTTCTTC.

This chain uses TRBV7-2 with TRBJ1-2, with D tentatively TRBD1 (5 bases). CDR1 SGHTA and CDR2 FQGNSA come from the germline V gene. This CDR3 is built from 16 residues. The V and J ends lost 7 bases and 4 bases respectively, with 22 bases between them. Here the CDR3 reads CASTYELGAGGYGYTF. Here the CDR3 DNA reads TGTGCCAGCACCTATGAACTTGGGGCAGGAGGCTATGGCTACACCTTC.

The CDR3 protein is CSARALDRDAYEQYF. The CDR3 bases are TGCAGTGCTAGAGCTTTGGACAGGGACGCCTACGAGCAGTACTTC. This rearrangement joins TRBV20-1 to TRBJ2-7, with 8 positions matching TRBD1. CDR3 length: 15 amino acids. Germline CDR1 DFQATT, CDR2 SNEGSKA (reference sequence). V lost 1 base, J lost 2 bases, and 7 bases stayed unmatched.

This chain joins TRBV5-6 and TRBJ2-2, with D maybe TRBD2 (6 bases). The germline V gene encodes CDR1 SGHDT and CDR2 YYEEEE. Trimming stripped 1 base from V and 1 base from J, with 14 bases between. The CDR3 has 17 residues. The CDR3 sequence is CASSLPEGLLNTGELFF. CDR3 sequence (DNA): TGTGCCAGCAGCTTGCCGGAGGGACTGCTGAACACCGGGGAGCTGTTTTTT. The whole variable domain, filled in from reference TRBV5-6 and TRBJ2-2, reads DAGVTQSPTHLIKTRGQQVTLRCSPKSGHDTVSWYQQALGQGPQFIFQYYEEEERQRGNFPDRFSGHQFPNYSSELNVNALLLGDSALYLCASSLPEGLLNTGELFFGEGSRLTVL.

This clonotype was seen only a few times. This chain joins TRBV5-5 and TRBJ1-1; D is unclear. Trimming shortened V by 6 bases and J by 3 bases, and 12 bases separated the two germline ends. CDR1 is SGHKS and CDR2 is YYEKEE in the germline V gene (reference sequence). The CDR3 totals 13 residues. The DNA of the CDR3 is TGTGCCAGCACCGTGAACCAGTACACTGAAGCTTTCTTT. Translation: CASTVNQYTEAFF. Supplemented by reference TRBV5-5 and TRBJ1-1, the full variable domain reads DAGVTQSPTHLIKTRGQQVTLRCSPISGHKSVSWYQQVLGQGPQFIFQYYEKEERGRGNFPDRFSARQFPNYSSELNVNALLLGDSALYLCASTVNQYTEAFFGQGTRLTVV.

This clonotype was detected many times. The genes are TRBV5-1 and TRBJ2-1, with 10 bases matching TRBD2. Trimming removed 4 bases from V and 2 bases from J; junction bases left unmatched: 3. The CDR3 is made up of 15 amino acids. Germline assignment: CDR1 SGHRS and CDR2 YFSETQ. The CDR3 reads CASSLAGDTYNEQFF. The CDR3 bases are TGCGCCAGCAGCCTAGCGGGGGATACCTACAATGAGCAGTTCTTC.

The rearrangement uses TRBV28 and TRBJ2-2, with 9 bases lining up with TRBD1. CDR1 and CDR2 from the germline V gene are MDHEN and SYDVKM. The CDR3 consists of 17 residues. V was clipped by 3 bases and J by 3 bases; unmatched bases: 8. CDR3 in DNA: TGTGCCAGCAGTTTCTCCGGGACAGGGATGGACACCGGGGAGCTGTTTTTT. Translating it yields CASSFSGTGMDTGELFF.

This clonotype was picked up a small number of times. This chain joins TRBV11-2 and TRBJ2-2, with 7 bases matching TRBD1. With V trimmed by 2 bases and J by 0 bases, 3 bases remained unmatched. There are 16 residues in the CDR3. Germline loops: CDR1 SGHAT, CDR2 FQNNGV. CDR3 in DNA: TGTGCCAGCAGCTTACTGGGACAGACGAACACCGGGGAGCTGTTTTTT. Translating gives CASSLLGQTNTGELFF.

This clonotype was seen at least ten times. The V gene is TRBV7-8, the J gene TRBJ2-3, with unresolved D. V lost 7 bases and J lost 2, with 4 bases in between. Germline CDR1 reads SGHVS; CDR2 reads FQNEAQ. This CDR3 is 11 amino acids long. Written as DNA, the CDR3 is TGTGCCAGCACCCACACAGATACGCAGTATTTT. It is translated as CASTHTDTQYF.